The 30 T cell receptor beta chains below were found in one sample sequenced in a study of neoadjuvant nivolumab and ipilimumab in lung cancer. The data were produced by immunoSEQ multiplex PCR, yet TCRdb's version contains in-frame clones alone and is incomplete. The table has roughly 45,000 clones, 75% to 90% seen once. Sequencing used blood, obtained before neoadjuvant nivolumab, alone or with ipilimumab. Receptors originate from an adult with non-small cell lung cancer. Some clones in this sample may be carry-over from other donors' samples.

Notes on this clone: One end of the junction is discordant with germline, which a read error may explain. The chain recombines TRBV7-7 with TRBJ2-5; 7 bases match TRBD1. Germline V CDR1 and CDR2: SSHAT, FNYEAQ (reference sequence). The CDR3 consists of 14 residues. The CDR3 sequence: CASSPTTGLKTQYF. DNA for the CDR3: TGTGCTAGCAGCCCAACGACAGGGTTGAAGACCCAGTACTTC.

V usage is TRBV5-1 and J usage is TRBJ2-7; 8 bases match TRBD2. Germline V CDR1 and CDR2: SGHRS, YFSETQ. V shed 5 bases, J shed 5 bases, and the junction held 9 bases outside the gene matches. The CDR3 runs 14 residues. The CDR3 sequence is CASRMTSASHEQYF. The DNA of the CDR3 is TGCGCCAGCAGGATGACTAGCGCGTCTCACGAGCAGTACTTC.

The rearrangement uses TRBV5-1 and TRBJ2-3; 9 bases match TRBD2. Looked up from germline, CDR1 is SGHRS and CDR2 is YFSETQ. The CDR3 covers 16 residues. Germline trimming cut 1 base from V and 7 bases from J; bases unmatched to any gene: 10. The DNA for the CDR3 is TGCGCCAGCAGCTTGTATAGCGGGAGTGTGGAAAATACGCAGTATTTT. It is translated as CASSLYSGSVENTQYF.

This clone was seen only once. The chain couples TRBV11-2 to TRBJ2-5, with no clear D. Germline CDR1 reads SGHAT; CDR2 reads FQNNGV. This CDR3 contains 11 residues. Trimming took 5 bases from V and 5 from J, leaving 6 bases between them. CDR3 loop: CASSQRETQYF. The CDR3 nucleotides read TGTGCCAGCAGCCAACGGGAGACCCAGTACTTC.

V is TRBV5-1 and J is TRBJ2-3; 9 bases line up with TRBD2. J lost 3 bases, V lost 0 bases, and 2 bases had no gene match. The length of the CDR3 is 15 residues. Germline V lookup: CDR1 SGHRS, CDR2 YFSETQ. The CDR3 region is CASSLVTSGTDTQYF. The CDR3, as DNA: TGCGCCAGCAGCTTGGTTACTAGCGGGACAGATACGCAGTATTTT.

The chain recombines TRBV12-5 with TRBJ2-7; D unresolved. The CDR3 is made up of 11 amino acids. The germline V and J ends were trimmed by 3 bases and 7 bases, with 7 bases remaining between them. Germline V gene sequence: CDR1 LGHNT, CDR2 FRNRAP. CDR3 in DNA: TGTGCTAGTGGTTTACTATGGGAGCAGTACTTC. This gives the protein CASGLLWEQYF.

This chain uses TRBV7-6 with TRBJ1-2, with D tentatively TRBD1 (6 bases). The ends were cut back, 7 bases at V and 7 bases at J, with 10 bases in the middle. This CDR3 comprises 11 residues. The germline V gene encodes CDR1 SGHVS and CDR2 FNYEAQ. In DNA form, the CDR3 reads TGTGCCAGCATAAACAGGGCTGGCTACACCTTC. Protein sequence: CASINRAGYTF.

This clone appeared a single time. The rearrangement joins TRBV18 to TRBJ2-1; 9 bases agree with TRBD1. Losses at the gene ends were 6 bases for V and 4 bases for J; bases not matched to a gene: 10. CDR1 KGHSH and CDR2 LQKENI come from the germline V gene. The CDR3 extends over 16 amino acids. The CDR3 DNA is TGTGCCAGCTCCGGGACAGGGACCACCAGGTACAATGAGCAGTTCTTC. Translating it yields CASSGTGTTRYNEQFF.

The gene calls are TRBV5-1 and TRBJ1-3; weak D call: TRBD1 (5 bases). Germline V gene data show CDR1 as SGHRS and CDR2 as YFSETQ. V was cut by 0 bases and J by 7 bases, with 14 bases left in between. The CDR3 has 15 amino acids. This chain's CDR3 is CASSLGQTLRNTIYF. The DNA for the CDR3 is TGCGCCAGCAGCTTGGGACAGACTCTGAGGAACACCATATATTTT.

The J gene is TRBJ2-7, the V gene TRBV2; 9 bases map to TRBD2. The CDR3 runs to 12 residues. V gave up 8 bases and J gave up 5 bases; unmatched junction bases: 4. Germline assignment: CDR1 SNHLY and CDR2 FYNNEI. The CDR3 loop reads CASEASGNEQYF. The CDR3 DNA reads TGTGCCAGCGAGGCTAGCGGGAACGAGCAGTACTTC.

The chain couples TRBV7-3 to TRBJ2-2; D unresolved. Germline V lookup: CDR1 SGHTA, CDR2 FQGTGA. V lost 5 bases and J lost 0, with 10 bases in between. CDR3 size: 15 residues. Written as DNA, the CDR3 is TGTGCCAGCAGCCTGCCAGGTGCGAACACCGGGGAGCTGTTTTTT. Amino acids: CASSLPGANTGELFF. Drawing the rest from reference TRBV7-3 and TRBJ2-2, the complete variable domain is GAGVSQTPSNKVTEKGKYVELRCDPISGHTALYWYRQSLGQGPEFLIYFQGTGAADDSGLPNDRFFAVRPEGSVSTLKIQRTERGDSAVYLCASSLPGANTGELFFGEGSRLTVL.

This rearrangement joins TRBV10-2 to TRBJ2-7, with 11 bases identical to TRBD2. The junction had 8 bases not matched to a gene; V was cut back by 6 bases and J by 4 bases. This CDR3 is 15 amino acids long. In germline, CDR1 is WSHSY, CDR2 SAAADI. CDR3 bases: TGCGCCAGCAGGCAACTAGCGGGAGAACGTTACGAGCAGTACTTC. It encodes CASRQLAGERYEQYF.

This CDR3 is CASSSGLAGGYNEQFF. For the CDR3, the DNA is TGTGCCAGCAGCAGCGGACTAGCGGGAGGTTACAATGAGCAGTTCTTC. The chain uses TRBV14 and TRBJ2-1; 14 positions agree with TRBD2. V dropped 5 bases and J dropped 4; count of bases not matched to a gene: 4. The germline gives CDR1 SGHDN, CDR2 FVKESK. The length of the CDR3 is 16 residues.

With regard to this clone: Other DNA sequences from this sample encode an identical CDR3 as well. The chain joins TRBV18 to TRBJ2-7; no definite D call. Trimming left V 1 base short and J 1 base short, with 5 bases between. CDR1 and CDR2 from the germline V gene are KGHSH and LQKENI. This CDR3 is 13 amino acids long. The CDR3 DNA reads TGTGCCAGCTCACCACAGGGTTCCTACGAGCAGTACTTC. Its protein is CASSPQGSYEQYF.

The V and J genes are TRBV5-1 and TRBJ2-3, with 7 bases matching TRBD2. J gave up 9 bases and V 3 bases, and 10 bases lay outside the gene matches. This CDR3 is 14 amino acids long. Germline lookup yields CDR1 SGHRS and CDR2 YFSETQ. CDR3 residues: CASSSASGAGTQYF. As DNA, the CDR3 is TGCGCCAGCAGCTCGGCTAGCGGAGCAGGGACGCAGTATTTT.

The CDR3 here is CASRWDENNEQFF. In DNA form, the CDR3 reads TGCGCCAGCAGATGGGACGAGAACAATGAGCAGTTCTTC. V is TRBV10-2 and J is TRBJ2-1, with D perhaps given as TRBD1 or TRBD2 (5 bases each). V was clipped by 6 bases and J by 5 bases, with 11 bases between them. The CDR3 extends over 13 amino acids. Per the germline V gene, CDR1 is WSHSY and CDR2 is SAAADI.

This rearrangement joins TRBV5-4 to TRBJ2-2; TRBD2 agrees at 12 bases. V lost 4 bases to trimming and J lost 3 bases; unmatched junction nucleotides: 1. The CDR3 spans 15 residues. Germline-derived CDR1 and CDR2 are SGHNT and YYREEE (reference sequence). The CDR3 DNA is TGTGCCAGCAGCCGACTAGCGGGAGACACCGGGGAGCTGTTTTTT. Translation: CASSRLAGDTGELFF.

The J gene is TRBJ1-3, the V gene TRBV30, with D uncertain. With 0 bases removed from V and 0 bases from J, the gap between germline ends came to 6 bases. The CDR3 is made up of 14 amino acids. Germline CDR1 reads GTSNPN; CDR2 reads SVGIG (reference sequence). The CDR3 bases are TGTGCCTGGAGTGTTCGAAGCTCTGGAAACACCATATATTTT. Its protein is CAWSVRSSGNTIYF. Using reference TRBV30 and TRBJ1-3 for the parts outside the CDR3, the full variable domain is SQTIHQWPATLVQPVGSPLSLECTVEGTSNPNLYWYRQAAGRGLQLLFYSVGIGQISSEVPQNLSASRPQDRQFILSSKKLLLSDSGFYLCAWSVRSSGNTIYFGEGSWLTVV.

This sequence joins TRBV9 and TRBJ1-5; no definite D call. Per the germline V gene, CDR1 is SGDLS and CDR2 is YYNGEE. V was cut by 0 bases and J by 4 bases, with 5 bases left in between. CDR3 length: 13 amino acids. The CDR3 bases are TGTGCCAGCAGCGTAGAATTGAATCAGCCCCAGCATTTT. Translated, it gives CASSVELNQPQHF.

The chain joins TRBV2 to TRBJ2-2; 12 nucleotides match TRBD2. Germline CDR1 SNHLY, CDR2 FYNNEI. The CDR3 covers 14 residues. V shed 8 bases and J 7 bases; nucleotides not matched to a gene: 5. In DNA, the CDR3 is TGTGCCAGCGGAGGACTAGCGGGAAACGGGGAGCTGTTTTTT. This sequence encodes CASGGLAGNGELFF.

This clone was seen just once. CDR3 DNA: TGTGCCAGCAGCTTAGCCTTAGATACGCAGTATTTT. Its protein is CASSLALDTQYF. The V and J genes are TRBV7-2 and TRBJ2-3; D uncertain. Per germline, CDR1 SGHTA and CDR2 FQGNSA. The V end lost 0 bases, the J end lost 5 bases, and 3 bases lay between the germline ends. This CDR3 is 12 amino acids long.

This rearrangement joins TRBV30 to TRBJ1-4, with D uncertain. CDR1 is GTSNPN and CDR2 is SVGIG in the germline V gene (reference sequence). CDR3 length: 12 residues. V shed 1 base and J shed 8 bases, with 8 bases lying between them. The CDR3 here is CAWSEGFEKLFF. For the CDR3, the DNA is TGTGCCTGGAGTGAGGGCTTCGAAAAACTGTTTTTT.

The rearrangement joins TRBV7-9 to TRBJ1-1, with D possibly TRBD1 on 5 matching bases. CDR3 length equals 15 residues. CDR1 and CDR2 from the germline V gene are SEHNR and FQNEAQ (reference sequence). Trimming took 5 bases from V and 7 from J, leaving 20 bases between them. The chain's CDR3 is CASSDSSGTVDEAFF. The CDR3 DNA is TGTGCCAGCAGCGATTCATCCGGGACGGTGGATGAAGCTTTCTTT.

This clone was seen more than once but under ten times. The sample holds other DNA sequences that translate to the same CDR3. V is TRBV7-2 and J is TRBJ2-7, with 8 bases lining up with TRBD1. With V trimmed by 1 base and J by 4 bases, 6 bases remained unmatched. Germline V CDR1 and CDR2: SGHTA, FQGNSA. The CDR3 runs 15 residues. The CDR3 region is CASSLVAGGLYEQYF. In nucleotides, the CDR3 is TGTGCCAGCAGCTTAGTGGCAGGGGGCTTATACGAGCAGTACTTC. The whole variable domain, filled in from reference TRBV7-2 and TRBJ2-7, reads GAGVSQSPSNKVTEKGKDVELRCDPISGHTALYWYRQSLGQGLEFLIYFQGNSAPDKSGLPSDRFSAERTGGSVSTLTIQRTQQEDSAVYLCASSLVAGGLYEQYFGPGTRLTVT.

This clone was seen more than once but under ten times. The V and J genes are TRBV16 and TRBJ2-7, with 12 bases that match TRBD1. Germline-derived CDR1 and CDR2 are KGHSY and FQNENV. CDR3 length: 16 residues. Trimming took 4 bases from V and 5 from J; bases not matched to a gene: 9. Here the CDR3 reads CASSPSPGQGAHEQYF. The CDR3, as DNA: TGTGCCAGCAGCCCTTCCCCGGGACAGGGGGCCCACGAGCAGTACTTC.

This rearrangement joins TRBV27 to TRBJ2-7, with TRBD2 as a possible D gene (5 bases). CDR1 MNHEY and CDR2 SMNVEV come from the germline V gene (reference sequence). This CDR3 comprises 12 residues. The ends were cut back, 0 bases at V and 6 bases at J, with 6 bases in the middle. Written as DNA, the CDR3 is TGTGCCAGCAGTTTATCAGGGAGCGAGCAGTACTTC. Translating gives CASSLSGSEQYF.

The chain joins TRBV5-5 to TRBJ2-7, with D perhaps assigned TRBD1 or TRBD2 (5 bases each). The CDR3 contains 14 residues. Germline V gives CDR1 SGHKS, CDR2 YYEKEE (reference sequence). The ends were cut back, 7 bases at V and 2 bases at J, with 16 bases in the middle. The CDR3 loop is CASAWDQGAYEQYF. In DNA form, the CDR3 reads TGTGCCAGCGCATGGGACCAAGGGGCCTACGAGCAGTACTTC.

This chain links TRBV5-8 with TRBJ2-3; D gene ambiguous. The germline V gene encodes CDR1 SGHTS and CDR2 YDEGEE. V was pared by 5 bases and J by 4 bases, with 11 bases between. CDR3 length equals 13 residues. The CDR3 reads CASSLTLADTQYF. CDR3 DNA: TGTGCCAGCAGTTTAACCTTGGCAGATACGCAGTATTTT. The variable domain in full, with the rest retrieved from reference TRBV5-8 and TRBJ2-3, is EAGVTQSPTHLIKTRGQQATLRCSPISGHTSVYWYQQALGLGLQFLLWYDEGEERNRGNFPPRFSGRQFPNYSSELNVNALELEDSALYLCASSLTLADTQYFGPGTRLTVL.

V is TRBV28 and J is TRBJ1-1, with 8 bases fitting TRBD1. The germline V gene has CDR1 MDHEN and CDR2 SYDVKM. After removal of 5 bases from V and 7 bases from J, the junction contained 6 bases not matched to a gene. This CDR3 region has 13 residues. The CDR3, as DNA: TGTGCCAGCAGTGCCGGGACAGGAATTGAAGCTTTCTTT. Protein product: CASSAGTGIEAFF.

The chain has TRBV19 and TRBJ2-3; D is unclear. V lost 3 bases and J 3 bases, leaving 7 bases between the germline ends. The CDR3 sequence is 13 residues long. Germline V lookup: CDR1 LNHDA, CDR2 SQIVND (reference sequence). CDR3 nucleotides: TGTGCCAGTAGTATCGGTGGAACAGATACGCAGTATTTT. This gives the protein CASSIGGTDTQYF.